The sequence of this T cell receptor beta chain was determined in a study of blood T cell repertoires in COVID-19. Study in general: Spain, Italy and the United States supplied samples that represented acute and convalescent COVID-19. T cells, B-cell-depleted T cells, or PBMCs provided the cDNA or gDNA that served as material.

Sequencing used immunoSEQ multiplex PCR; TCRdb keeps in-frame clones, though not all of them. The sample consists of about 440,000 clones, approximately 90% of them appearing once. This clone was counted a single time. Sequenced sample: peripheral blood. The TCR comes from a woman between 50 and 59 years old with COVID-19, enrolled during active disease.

The CDR3 sequence: CASSFAGTSGTEAFF. As DNA, the CDR3 is TGTGCCAGTAGTTTTGCCGGGACATCGGGCACTGAAGCTTTCTTT. The chain couples TRBV19 to TRBJ1-1, with D possibly being TRBD1 (6 bases). V lost 5 bases to trimming and J lost 4 bases, with 17 bases between them. CDR1 and CDR2 (germline): LNHDA, SQIVND (reference sequence). The CDR3 is made up of 15 amino acids. Variable domain in full (rest from reference TRBV19 and TRBJ1-1): DGGITQSPKYLFRKEGQNVTLSCEQNLNHDAMYWYRQDPGQGLRLIYYSQIVNDFQKGDIAEGYSVSREKKESFPLTVTSAQKNPTAFYLCASSFAGTSGTEAFFGQGTRLTVV.